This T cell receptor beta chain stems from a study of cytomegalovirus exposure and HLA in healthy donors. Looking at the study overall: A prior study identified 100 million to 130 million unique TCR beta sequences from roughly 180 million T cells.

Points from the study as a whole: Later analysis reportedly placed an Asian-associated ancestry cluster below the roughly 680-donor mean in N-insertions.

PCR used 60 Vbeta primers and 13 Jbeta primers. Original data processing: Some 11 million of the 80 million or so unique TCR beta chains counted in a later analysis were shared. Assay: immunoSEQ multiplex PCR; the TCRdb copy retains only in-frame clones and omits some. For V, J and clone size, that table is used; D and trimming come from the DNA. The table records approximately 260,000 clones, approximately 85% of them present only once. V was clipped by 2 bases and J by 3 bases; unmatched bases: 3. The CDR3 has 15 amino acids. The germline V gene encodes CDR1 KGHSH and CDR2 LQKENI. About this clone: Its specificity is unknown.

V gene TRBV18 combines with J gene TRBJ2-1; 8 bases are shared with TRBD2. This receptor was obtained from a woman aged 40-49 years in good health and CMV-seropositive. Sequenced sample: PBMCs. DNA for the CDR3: TGTGCCAGCTCACCAATGGCGGGGGGCTACAATGAGCAGTTCTTC. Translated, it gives CASSPMAGGYNEQFF.